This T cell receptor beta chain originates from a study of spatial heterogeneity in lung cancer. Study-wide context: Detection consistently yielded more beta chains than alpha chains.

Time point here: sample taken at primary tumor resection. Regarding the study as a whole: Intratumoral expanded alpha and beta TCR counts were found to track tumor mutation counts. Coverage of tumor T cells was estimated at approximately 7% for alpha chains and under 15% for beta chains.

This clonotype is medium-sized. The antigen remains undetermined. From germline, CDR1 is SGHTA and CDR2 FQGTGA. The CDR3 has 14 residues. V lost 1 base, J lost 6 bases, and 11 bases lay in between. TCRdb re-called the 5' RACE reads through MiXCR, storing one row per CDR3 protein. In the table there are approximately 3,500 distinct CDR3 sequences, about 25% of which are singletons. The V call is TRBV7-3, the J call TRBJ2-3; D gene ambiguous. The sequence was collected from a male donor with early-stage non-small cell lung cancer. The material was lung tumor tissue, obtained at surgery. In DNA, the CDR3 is TGTGCCAGCAGCTTAAACGGACGCAAGGATACGCAGTATTTT. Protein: CASSLNGRKDTQYF.